Given below is one TCR beta chain in context. What it binds is not known. What was amplified from RNA transcripts were TCR beta CDR3 regions. The study used the HTBI primer set for a first-round RT-PCR of the TCR CDR3. MiXCR was run by TCRdb on the multiplex PCR reads, yielding one entry per CDR3 protein. The sample contains 300,000 to 350,000 distinct CDR3 sequences, roughly 15% of which appear only once. Patients aged 18 to 65 with hyperthyroidism were newly diagnosed, with duration under 2 months. With 8 bases clipped from V and 3 bases from J, the junction kept 8 bases outside the gene matches. Germline CDR1 is MNHEY and CDR2 is SMNVEV (reference sequence). The CDR3 extends over 14 amino acids. The data were obtained in a study of T cells in Graves' hyperthyroidism and ophthalmopathy. General study findings and limits: Stable hyperthyroidism and ophthalmopathy were separated using 13 V-J signatures. Onset of ophthalmopathy came a median around 6.2 months after the model predicted it. Blood shared most expanded thyroid clonotypes above 0.001.

The rearrangement uses TRBV27 and TRBJ2-3; 7 bases align to TRBD2. Sequenced sample: blood. The clonotype comes from a man younger than 45 with Graves' hyperthyroidism. CDR3 in DNA: TGTGCCAGCGGTACTAGCGAAGGGACAGATACGCAGTATTTT. Its translation is CASGTSEGTDTQYF.